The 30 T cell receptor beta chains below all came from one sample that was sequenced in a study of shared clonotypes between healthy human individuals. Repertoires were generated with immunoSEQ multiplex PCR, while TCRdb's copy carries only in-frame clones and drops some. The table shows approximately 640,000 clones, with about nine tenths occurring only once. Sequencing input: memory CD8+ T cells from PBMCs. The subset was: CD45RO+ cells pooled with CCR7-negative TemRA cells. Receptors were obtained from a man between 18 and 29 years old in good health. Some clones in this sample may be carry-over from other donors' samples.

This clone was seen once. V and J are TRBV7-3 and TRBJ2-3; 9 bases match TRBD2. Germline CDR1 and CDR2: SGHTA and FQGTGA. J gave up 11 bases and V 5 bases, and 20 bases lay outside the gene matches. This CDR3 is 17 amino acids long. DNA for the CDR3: TGTGCCAGCAGCCGCCGGGTGGGGGGACTAGCCCGGCGAAGGCAGTATTTT. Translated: CASSRRVGGLARRRQYF. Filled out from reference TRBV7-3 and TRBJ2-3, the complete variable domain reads GAGVSQTPSNKVTEKGKYVELRCDPISGHTALYWYRQSLGQGPEFLIYFQGTGAADDSGLPNDRFFAVRPEGSVSTLKIQRTERGDSAVYLCASSRRVGGLARRRQYFGPGTRLTVL.

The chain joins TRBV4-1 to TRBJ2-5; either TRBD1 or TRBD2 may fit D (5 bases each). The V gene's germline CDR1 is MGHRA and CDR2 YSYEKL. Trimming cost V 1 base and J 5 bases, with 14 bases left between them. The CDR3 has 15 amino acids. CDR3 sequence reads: CASSQGGRDRETQYF. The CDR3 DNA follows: TGCGCCAGCAGCCAAGGTGGTAGGGACCGGGAGACCCAGTACTTC.

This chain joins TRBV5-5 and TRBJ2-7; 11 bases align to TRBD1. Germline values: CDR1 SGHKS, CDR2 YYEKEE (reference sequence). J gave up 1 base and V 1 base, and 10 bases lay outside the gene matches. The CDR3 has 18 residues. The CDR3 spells CASSLWLGTGGLSYEQYF. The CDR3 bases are TGTGCCAGCAGCTTGTGGTTAGGGACAGGGGGTTTGTCCTACGAGCAGTACTTC.

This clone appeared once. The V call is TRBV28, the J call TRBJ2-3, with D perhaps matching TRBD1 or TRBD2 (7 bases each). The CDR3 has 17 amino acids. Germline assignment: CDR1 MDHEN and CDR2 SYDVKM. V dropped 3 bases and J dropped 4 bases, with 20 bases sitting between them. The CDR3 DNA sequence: TGTGCCAGCAGTTTTCATCTACAGGGGAGGGGTGCAGATACGCAGTATTTT. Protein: CASSFHLQGRGADTQYF.

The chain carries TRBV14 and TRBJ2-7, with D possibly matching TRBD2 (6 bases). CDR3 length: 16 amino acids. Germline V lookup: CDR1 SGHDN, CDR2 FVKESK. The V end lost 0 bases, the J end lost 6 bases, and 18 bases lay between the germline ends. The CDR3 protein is CASSQDRRRVGVEQYF. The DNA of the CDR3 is TGTGCCAGCAGCCAAGACCGAAGGAGGGTTGGAGTCGAGCAGTACTTC.

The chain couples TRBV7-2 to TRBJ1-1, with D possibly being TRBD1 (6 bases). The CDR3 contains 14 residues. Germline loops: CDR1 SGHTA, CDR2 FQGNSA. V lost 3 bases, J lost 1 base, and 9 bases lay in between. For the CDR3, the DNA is TGTGCCAGCAGCTTTAGGGGGGCGAACACTGAAGCTTTCTTT. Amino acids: CASSFRGANTEAFF.

CDR3 DNA sequence: TGTGCCAGCAGTTTAGATATAGGGGGGAATGAGCAGTTCTTC. The encoded protein is CASSLDIGGNEQFF. The gene calls are TRBV28 and TRBJ2-1; perhaps D is TRBD1 or TRBD2 (6 bases each). The germline gives CDR1 MDHEN, CDR2 SYDVKM. The CDR3 spans 14 residues. Trimming removed 2 bases at V and 7 bases at J, with 12 bases between.

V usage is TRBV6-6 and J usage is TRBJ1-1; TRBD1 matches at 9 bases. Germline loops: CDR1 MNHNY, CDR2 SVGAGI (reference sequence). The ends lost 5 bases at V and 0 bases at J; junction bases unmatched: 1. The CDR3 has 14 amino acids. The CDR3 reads CASSRTGVNTEAFF. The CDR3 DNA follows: TGTGCCAGCAGTCGGACAGGGGTGAACACTGAAGCTTTCTTT.

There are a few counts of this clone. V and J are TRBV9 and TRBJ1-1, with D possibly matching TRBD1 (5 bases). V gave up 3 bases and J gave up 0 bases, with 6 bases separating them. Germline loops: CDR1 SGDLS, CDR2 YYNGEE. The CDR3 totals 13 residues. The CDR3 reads CASSADMNTEAFF. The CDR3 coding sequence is TGTGCCAGCAGCGCGGACATGAACACTGAAGCTTTCTTT.

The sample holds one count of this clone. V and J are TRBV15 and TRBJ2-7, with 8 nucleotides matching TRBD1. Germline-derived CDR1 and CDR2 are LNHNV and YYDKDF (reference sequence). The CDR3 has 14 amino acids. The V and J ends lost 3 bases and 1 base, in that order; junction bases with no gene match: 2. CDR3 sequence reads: CATSRDRESYEQYF. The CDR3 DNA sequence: TGTGCCACCAGCAGGGACAGGGAGTCCTACGAGCAGTACTTC. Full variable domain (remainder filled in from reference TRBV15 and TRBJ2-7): DAMVIQNPRYQVTQFGKPVTLSCSQTLNHNVMYWYQQKSSQAPKLLFHYYDKDFNNEADTPDNFQSRRPNTSFCFLDIRSPGLGDTAMYLCATSRDRESYEQYFGPGTRLTVT.

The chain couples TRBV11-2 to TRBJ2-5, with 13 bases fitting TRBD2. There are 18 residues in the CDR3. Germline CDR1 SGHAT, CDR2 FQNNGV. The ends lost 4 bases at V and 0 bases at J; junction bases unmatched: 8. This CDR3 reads CASSSAGTSGMYQETQYF. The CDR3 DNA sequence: TGTGCCAGCAGCTCCGCCGGGACTAGCGGGATGTACCAAGAGACCCAGTACTTC.

CDR3 sequence (DNA): TGCAGCGCTCCTGGGCCTTCCGGTGGCTACACCTTC. Protein sequence: CSAPGPSGGYTF. The rearrangement joins TRBV29-1 to TRBJ1-2; D is uncertain. Germline V gene data show CDR1 as SQVTM and CDR2 as ANQGSEA. The CDR3 extends over 12 amino acids. V was pared by 7 bases and J by 7 bases, with 16 bases between.

This CDR3 reads CASSYSDRGFVNEQFF. The CDR3 DNA reads TGTGCCAGCAGTTACTCGGACAGGGGGTTTGTCAATGAGCAGTTCTTC. The gene calls are TRBV6-5 and TRBJ2-1, with 10 positions matching TRBD1. The V gene end was trimmed by 0 bases and the J gene end by 6 bases; junction bases not matched to a gene: 5. The CDR3 length is 16 residues. Per the germline V gene, CDR1 is MNHEY and CDR2 is SVGAGI.

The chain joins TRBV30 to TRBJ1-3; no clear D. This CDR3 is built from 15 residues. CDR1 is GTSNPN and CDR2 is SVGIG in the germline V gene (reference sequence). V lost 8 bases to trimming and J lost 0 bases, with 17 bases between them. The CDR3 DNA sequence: TGTGCCCTTGTCGTAAGGCTCAACTCTGGAAACACCATATATTTT. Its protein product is CALVVRLNSGNTIYF.

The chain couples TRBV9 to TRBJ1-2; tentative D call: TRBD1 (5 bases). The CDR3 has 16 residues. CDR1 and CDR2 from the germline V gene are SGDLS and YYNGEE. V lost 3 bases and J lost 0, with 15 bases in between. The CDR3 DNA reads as TGTGCCAGCAGCGCTCACCGGGACTGGCCTAACTATGGCTACACCTTC. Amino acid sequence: CASSAHRDWPNYGYTF. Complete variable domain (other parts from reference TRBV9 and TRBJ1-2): DSGVTQTPKHLITATGQRVTLRCSPRSGDLSVYWYQQSLDQGLQFLIQYYNGEERAKGNILERFSAQQFPDLHSELNLSSLELGDSALYFCASSAHRDWPNYGYTFGSGTRLTVV.

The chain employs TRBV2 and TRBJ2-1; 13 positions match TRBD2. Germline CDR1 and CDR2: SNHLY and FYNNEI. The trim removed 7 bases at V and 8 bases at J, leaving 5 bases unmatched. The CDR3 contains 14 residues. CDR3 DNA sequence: TGTGCCAGCACTGGGACTAGCGGGATTCATGAGCAGTTCTTC. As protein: CASTGTSGIHEQFF. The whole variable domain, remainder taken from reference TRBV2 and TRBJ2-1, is EPEVTQTPSHQVTQMGQEVILRCVPISNHLYFYWYRQILGQKVEFLVSFYNNEISEKSEIFDDQFSVERPDGSNFTLKIRSTKLEDSAMYFCASTGTSGIHEQFFGPGTRLTVL.

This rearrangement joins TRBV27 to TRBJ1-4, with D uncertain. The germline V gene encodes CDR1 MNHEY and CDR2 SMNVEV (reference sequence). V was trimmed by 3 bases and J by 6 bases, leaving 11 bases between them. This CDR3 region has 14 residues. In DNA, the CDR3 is TGTGCCAGCAGTTTTCGTGTCAGCTATGAAAAACTGTTTTTT. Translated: CASSFRVSYEKLFF.

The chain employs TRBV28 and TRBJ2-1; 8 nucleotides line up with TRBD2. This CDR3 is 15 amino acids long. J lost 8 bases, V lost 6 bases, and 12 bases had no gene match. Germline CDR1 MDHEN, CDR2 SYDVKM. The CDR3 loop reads CASSKGLGGGDEQFF. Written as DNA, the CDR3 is TGTGCCAGCAGCAAGGGACTAGGGGGAGGTGATGAGCAGTTCTTC.

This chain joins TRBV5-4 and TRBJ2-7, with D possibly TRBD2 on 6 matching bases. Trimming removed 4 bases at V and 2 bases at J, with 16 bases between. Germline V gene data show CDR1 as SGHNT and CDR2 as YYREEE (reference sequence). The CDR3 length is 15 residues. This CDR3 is CASSLLGGPTYEQYF. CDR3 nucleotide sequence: TGTGCCAGCAGCCTCCTGGGGGGACCAACCTACGAGCAGTACTTC.

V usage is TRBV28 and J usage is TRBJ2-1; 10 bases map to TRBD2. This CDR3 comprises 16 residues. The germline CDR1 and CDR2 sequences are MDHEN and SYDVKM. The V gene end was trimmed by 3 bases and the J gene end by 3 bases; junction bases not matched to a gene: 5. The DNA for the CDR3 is TGTGCCAGCAGTTTTCTCCTAGCGGGAGACTACAATGAGCAGTTCTTC. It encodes CASSFLLAGDYNEQFF. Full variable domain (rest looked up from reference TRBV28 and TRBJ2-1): DVKVTQSSRYLVKRTGEKVFLECVQDMDHENMFWYRQDPGLGLRLIYFSYDVKMKEKGDIPEGYSVSREKKERFSLILESASTNQTSMYLCASSFLLAGDYNEQFFGPGTRLTVL.

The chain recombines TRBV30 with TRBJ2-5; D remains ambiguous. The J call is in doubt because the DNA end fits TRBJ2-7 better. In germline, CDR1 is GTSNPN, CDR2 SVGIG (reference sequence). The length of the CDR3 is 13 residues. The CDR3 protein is CAWTAEWSYEQYF. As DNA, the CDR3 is TGTGCCTGGACGGCAGAGTGGTCCTACGAGCAGTACTTC.

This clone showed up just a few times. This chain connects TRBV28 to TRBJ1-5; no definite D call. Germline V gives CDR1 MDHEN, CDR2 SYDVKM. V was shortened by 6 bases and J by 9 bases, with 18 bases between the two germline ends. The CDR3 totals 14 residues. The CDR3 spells CASSLEDLGVPQHF. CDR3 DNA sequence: TGTGCCAGCAGCCTCGAGGACCTCGGGGTGCCCCAGCATTTT. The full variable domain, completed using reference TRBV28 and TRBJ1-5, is DVKVTQSSRYLVKRTGEKVFLECVQDMDHENMFWYRQDPGLGLRLIYFSYDVKMKEKGDIPEGYSVSREKKERFSLILESASTNQTSMYLCASSLEDLGVPQHFGDGTRLSIL.

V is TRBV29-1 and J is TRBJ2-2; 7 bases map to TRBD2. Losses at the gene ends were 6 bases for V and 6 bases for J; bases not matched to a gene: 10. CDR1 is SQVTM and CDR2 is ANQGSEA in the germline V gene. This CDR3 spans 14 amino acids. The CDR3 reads CSVISGLGSGELFF. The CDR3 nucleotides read TGCAGCGTGATCTCCGGACTAGGGTCCGGGGAGCTGTTTTTT.

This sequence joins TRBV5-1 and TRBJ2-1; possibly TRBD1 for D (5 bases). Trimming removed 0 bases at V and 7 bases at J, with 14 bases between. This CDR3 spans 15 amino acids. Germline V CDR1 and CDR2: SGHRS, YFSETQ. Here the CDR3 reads CASSLGGFVQNEQFF. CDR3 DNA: TGCGCCAGCAGCTTGGGGGGCTTCGTACAGAATGAGCAGTTCTTC.

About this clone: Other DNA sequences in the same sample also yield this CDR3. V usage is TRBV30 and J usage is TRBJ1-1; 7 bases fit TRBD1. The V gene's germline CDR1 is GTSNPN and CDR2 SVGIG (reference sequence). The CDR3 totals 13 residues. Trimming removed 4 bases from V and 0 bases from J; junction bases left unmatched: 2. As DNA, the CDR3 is TGTGCCTGGATTAGGGGGCTGAACACTGAAGCTTTCTTT. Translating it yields CAWIRGLNTEAFF.

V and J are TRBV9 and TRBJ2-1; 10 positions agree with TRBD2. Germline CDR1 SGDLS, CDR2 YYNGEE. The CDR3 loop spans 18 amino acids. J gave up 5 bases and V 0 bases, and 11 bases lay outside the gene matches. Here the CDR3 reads CASSVAKGWGTSDNEQFF. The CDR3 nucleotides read TGTGCCAGCAGCGTAGCAAAAGGTTGGGGGACTAGCGACAATGAGCAGTTCTTC.

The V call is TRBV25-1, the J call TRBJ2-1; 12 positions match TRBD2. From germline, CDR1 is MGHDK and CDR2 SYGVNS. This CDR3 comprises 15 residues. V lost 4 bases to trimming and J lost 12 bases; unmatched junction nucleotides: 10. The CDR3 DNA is TGTGCCAGCAGTGCTGCTAGCGGGAGGGTCTACGGGCAGTTCTTC. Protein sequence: CASSAASGRVYGQFF.

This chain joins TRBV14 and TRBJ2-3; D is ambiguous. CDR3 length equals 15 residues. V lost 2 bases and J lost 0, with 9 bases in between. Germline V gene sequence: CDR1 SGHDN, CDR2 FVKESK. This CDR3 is CASSQLATSTDTQYF. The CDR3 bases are TGTGCCAGCAGCCAACTGGCGACCAGCACAGATACGCAGTATTTT.

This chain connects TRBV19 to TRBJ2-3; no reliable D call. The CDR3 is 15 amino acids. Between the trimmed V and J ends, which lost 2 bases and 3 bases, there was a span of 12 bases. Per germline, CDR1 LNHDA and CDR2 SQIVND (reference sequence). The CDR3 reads CASSIRADSTDTQYF. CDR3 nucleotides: TGTGCCAGTAGTATACGGGCGGATTCAACAGATACGCAGTATTTT.

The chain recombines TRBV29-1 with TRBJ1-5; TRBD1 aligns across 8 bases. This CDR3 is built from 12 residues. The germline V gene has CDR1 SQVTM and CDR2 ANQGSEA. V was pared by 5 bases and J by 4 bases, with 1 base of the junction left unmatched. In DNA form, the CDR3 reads TGCAGCGTTAGACAGGGGAATCAGCCCCAGCATTTT. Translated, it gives CSVRQGNQPQHF.